The rows below give T cell receptor beta chains drawn from one sample of a study of OX40 agonist ivuxolimab in advanced cancers. TCRdb's copy holds only in-frame clones and misses some; the assay was immunoSEQ multiplex PCR. The data contain 52,000 or so clones, about 83% of them singletons. The sample consisted of CD4+ or CD8+ T cells sorted from blood, taken in a trial of the OX40 agonist ivuxolimab. The receptors derive from an adult with an advanced solid tumor such as melanoma, head and neck, liver or kidney cancer. The conserved cysteine and the conserved F or W are not part of the CDR3 here.

v_call	j_call	cdr3_length	cdr3_aa
TRBV7-9	TRBJ1-1	14	ASNTRDRGLATEAF
TRBV27	TRBJ2-2	13	ASSIRGRDTGELF
TRBV25-1	TRBJ1-4	15	ASSEPGRRTTNEKLF
TRBV5-5	TRBJ2-5	12	ASSPGAGRETQY
TRBV28	TRBJ2-1	13	ASSSPQGAYNEQF
TRBV18	TRBJ2-7	14	ASSSLRDRGRYEQY
TRBV29-1	TRBJ1-5	11	SVEENSNQPQH
TRBV19	TRBJ2-2	12	ASINIPNTGELF
TRBV5-4	TRBJ2-1	13	ASSPQGNSYNEQF
TRBV10-3	TRBJ2-7	13	AIRPGQGGSYEQY
TRBV4-1	TRBJ2-7	12	ASSQGTGDYEQY
TRBV2	TRBJ2-2	11	ASSDLGTGELF
TRBV7-2	TRBJ2-7	12	ASSKPGVSYEQY
TRBV10-3	TRBJ2-1	13	AIRGGGVNRNEQF
TRBV29-1	TRBJ1-2	11	SVPTGSNYGYT
TRBV7-6	TRBJ1-6	13	ASSPQTGDNSPLH
TRBV6-1	TRBJ1-4	15	ASSEGGDSASYEKLF
TRBV5-4	TRBJ2-1	15	ASSYLWSSGGYNEQF
TRBV6-6	TRBJ2-3	13	ASIRTGGGTDMQY
TRBV28	TRBJ2-7	14	ASSSPHASGTYEQY
TRBV28	TRBJ2-5	14	ASSYQPGLGGETQY
TRBV7-2	TRBJ2-3	14	ASSRGLAGFTDTQY
TRBV2	TRBJ2-7	11	AGGTGNYYEQY
TRBV6-4	TRBJ2-2	12	ASSQASNTGELF
TRBV6-1	TRBJ1-2	13	ASSRSGTRKDGYT
TRBV27	TRBJ1-2	13	ASSLRGTNNYGYT
TRBV4-1	TRBJ1-1	12	ASSQESWAEEAF
TRBV14	TRBJ1-6	12	ASSQVAGRSPLH
TRBV7-9	TRBJ1-1	12	ASSPRTRNTEAF
TRBV14	TRBJ1-3	13	ASSRLTGSGNTIY
TRBV4-3	TRBJ2-1	14	ASSQEGSSSYNEQF
TRBV6-5	TRBJ2-1	12	ASSPTVTSAREF
TRBV7-9	TRBJ2-3	16	ASSSLRFSGGASDTQY
TRBV7-8	TRBJ1-1	11	ASSRDRNTEAF
TRBV5-1	TRBJ2-5	13	ASSLAPGRWETQY
TRBV7-2	TRBJ2-5	12	ASSLNSGEETQY
TRBV5-8	TRBJ1-5	14	ASSLPGTYSNQPQH
TRBV2	TRBJ2-5	11	ASSGMGVKTQY
TRBV15	TRBJ1-6	15	ATKPRGLSSYNSPLH
TRBV5-6	TRBJ2-1	14	ASSLGVLSSYNEQF
TRBV28	TRBJ2-7	13	ASSFPAGTLVEQY
TRBV4-3	TRBJ1-6	14	ASSQDKGARNSPLH
TRBV28	TRBJ2-5	12	ASSLVGEKETQY
TRBV7-2	TRBJ2-7	11	ASSPGTDYEQY
TRBV7-9	TRBJ1-2	11	ASSFTPTGGYT
TRBV30	TRBJ1-5	13	AWSPVDRGRQPQH
TRBV6-1	TRBJ2-4	16	ASSEKGQGVGIKNIQY
TRBV4-2	TRBJ2-1	16	ASSQVPPTATRVHEQF
TRBV7-9	TRBJ2-1	13	ASSPPLSSYNEQF
TRBV18	TRBJ2-6	15	ASSPGGPNSGANVLT